The entry that follows covers one T cell receptor beta chain sequence. This entry belongs to a study of shared clonotypes between healthy human individuals. Turning to the study itself: Donors consisted of a couple of women and a few men between 18 and 49.

Within Nashville, Tennessee resided all donors, each a Caucasian adult. The CDR3 is 16 amino acids. V dropped 4 bases and J dropped 2 bases, with 14 bases sitting between them. Per the germline V gene, CDR1 is MNHNY and CDR2 is SVGAGI (reference sequence). Sequenced by immunoSEQ multiplex PCR; TCRdb stores in-frame clones only, minus some. Among 2 million to 2.5 million clones listed, nearly 97% were seen once. The sequencing sample was made of naive CD4+ T cells sorted from blood. This sample's subset: CD45RA+ positively selected. The sequence derives from a man aged 18 to 30 in good health. V gene TRBV6-6 combines with J gene TRBJ2-2; D tentatively fits TRBD1 or TRBD2 (5 bases each). For the CDR3, the DNA is TGTGCCAGCAGTTCCGGGGCAGAGGTTAACACCGGGGAGCTGTTTTTT. Amino acid sequence: CASSSGAEVNTGELFF.